The 26 T cell receptor beta chains in this list originate from one sample, sequenced in a study of spatial heterogeneity in lung cancer. Time point described: sample taken at primary tumor resection. Sequencing of whole RNA from tumor, nontumor lung or frozen PBMC involved no sorting. TCRdb reanalysed the 5' RACE reads using MiXCR and keeps one entry per CDR3 protein. Of about 80,000 distinct CDR3 sequences listed, approximately 20% were seen once; the top ten hold about 6.8%. The sequencing here drew on PBMCs, taken at surgery. These receptors originate from a male donor with early-stage non-small cell lung cancer.

Only a few counts were recorded for this clonotype. The CDR3 region has the DNA TGTGCCAGCAGTTTTTCACCGCCCAATCAGCCCCAGCATTTT. Its translation is CASSFSPPNQPQHF. V is TRBV12-3 or TRBV12-4 and J is TRBJ1-5, with unresolved D. Trimming stripped 3 bases from V and 3 bases from J, with 9 bases between. The CDR3 runs to 14 residues.

The gene calls are TRBV6-1 and TRBJ1-1; 7 bases fit TRBD1. In germline, CDR1 is MNHNS, CDR2 SASEGT. After removal of 4 bases from V and 3 bases from J, the junction contained 5 bases not matched to a gene. The CDR3 has 14 residues. DNA of the CDR3: TGTGCCAGCAGTGCGGACAGGACTTACACTGAAGCTTTCTTT. The encoded protein is CASSADRTYTEAFF.

This clonotype was observed a few times. The rearrangement uses TRBV5-3 and TRBJ2-6; D gene uncertain. TRBV5-3 is an open reading frame whose function is uncertain. The ends were cut back, 0 bases at V and 1 base at J, with 14 bases in the middle. The CDR3 has 18 amino acids. CDR3 DNA: TGTGCCAGAAGCTTGGCGCCAGGCCTGGCTTCTGGGGCCAACGTCCTGACTTTC. As protein: CARSLAPGLASGANVLTF.

This rearrangement joins TRBV5-6 to TRBJ2-3, with D perhaps being TRBD1 or TRBD2 (5 bases each). Germline V gene data show CDR1 as SGHDT and CDR2 as YYEEEE. V lost 0 bases, J lost 2 bases, and 10 bases lay in between. CDR3 size: 15 residues. The CDR3 protein is CASSLVGVPTDTQYF. CDR3 DNA: TGTGCCAGCAGCTTGGTGGGGGTTCCCACAGATACGCAGTATTTT.

This clonotype was found a few times. V usage is TRBV9 and J usage is TRBJ1-1, with D perhaps matching TRBD1 (6 bases). This CDR3 spans 15 amino acids. Per the germline V gene, CDR1 is SGDLS and CDR2 is YYNGEE. The germline V and J ends were trimmed by 0 bases and 4 bases, with 13 bases remaining between them. The chain's CDR3 is CASSVAQGGSTEAFF. CDR3 nucleotides: TGTGCCAGCAGCGTAGCACAGGGCGGGAGCACTGAAGCTTTCTTT.

In this sample, this clonotype turned up a few times. This chain uses TRBV7-2 with TRBJ2-3; 12 positions agree with TRBD2. V shed 4 bases, J shed 5 bases, and the junction held 16 bases outside the gene matches. This CDR3 comprises 19 residues. CDR1 and CDR2 (germline): SGHTA, FQGNSA. The CDR3 coding sequence is TGTGCCAGCAGCTACCCGGAGACTAGCGGGGGAAGTAGGGGAGATACGCAGTATTTT. Its translation: CASSYPETSGGSRGDTQYF.

This clonotype was recorded many times. This chain links TRBV11-2 with TRBJ2-3; unclear D gene. The CDR3 contains 16 residues. Germline V gene lookup returns CDR1 SGHAT and CDR2 FQNNGV. V lost 1 base to trimming and J lost 3 bases, with 14 bases between them. CDR3 nucleotides: TGTGCCAGCAGCTTAGGCACACTTGGAAAAACAGATACGCAGTATTTT. It codes for CASSLGTLGKTDTQYF.

This clonotype occurred a few times. CDR3 sequence: CASSRTPGAPNYGYTF. The DNA of the CDR3 is TGTGCCAGCAGCCGTACCCCGGGGGCCCCAAACTATGGCTACACCTTC. The V gene is TRBV7-2, the J gene TRBJ1-2; D might be TRBD1 (6 bases). Deletions cut 5 bases from V and 2 bases from J, with 18 bases between. This CDR3 contains 16 residues. Germline-derived CDR1 and CDR2 are SGHTA and FQGNSA.

The chain combines TRBV4-2 with TRBJ2-7; 7 bases match TRBD1. The V gene's germline CDR1 is LGHNA and CDR2 YNFKEQ. The J segment lost 13 bases and the V segment lost 0 bases, leaving 15 bases of the junction unmatched. CDR3 length: 15 amino acids. The CDR3 region has the DNA TGTGCCAGCAGCCAAGATCCGGGGACAGAAGTTTTTGGATACTTC. As protein: CASSQDPGTEVFGYF.

J is TRBJ1-1 and V is TRBV3-1; a weak D match, TRBD1 (6 bases). Germline assignment: CDR1 LGHDT and CDR2 YNNKEL (reference sequence). V gave up 2 bases and J gave up 3 bases, with 10 bases separating them. The CDR3 runs 14 residues. The CDR3 region is CASSQIHRDTEAFF. CDR3 nucleotides: TGTGCCAGCAGCCAAATACACAGGGACACTGAAGCTTTCTTT.

This clonotype has only a few counts. The rearrangement links TRBV18 to TRBJ2-3, with D possibly TRBD2 on 5 matching bases. Looked up from germline, CDR1 is KGHSH and CDR2 is LQKENI. The CDR3 loop spans 14 amino acids. V lost 1 base and J 3 bases, leaving 8 bases between the germline ends. The CDR3 sequence: CASSPRGVTDTQYF. CDR3 nucleotides: TGTGCCAGCTCACCACGGGGAGTAACAGATACGCAGTATTTT.

This clonotype has just a few counts. The chain uses TRBV28 and TRBJ2-7; 12 nucleotides line up with TRBD1. The CDR3 sequence is 12 residues long. Germline trimming cut 10 bases from V and 5 bases from J; bases unmatched to any gene: 3. Germline loops: CDR1 MDHEN, CDR2 SYDVKM. The CDR3 coding sequence is TGTGCCACCGGGACAGGGGGCCACGAGCAGTACTTC. This codes for CATGTGGHEQYF.

This clonotype was seen a handful of times. This chain uses TRBV10-2 with TRBJ1-2; 7 bases map to TRBD1. The CDR3 length is 16 residues. Per the germline V gene, CDR1 is WSHSY and CDR2 is SAAADI. The trim removed 0 bases at V and 4 bases at J, leaving 8 bases unmatched. CDR3 amino acids: CASSESGGQTAYGYTF. As DNA, the CDR3 is TGCGCCAGCAGTGAGTCTGGGGGACAGACCGCCTATGGCTACACCTTC.

In this sample, this clonotype turned up a few times. V is TRBV19 and J is TRBJ1-5; 9 nucleotides agree with TRBD1. V gave up 6 bases and J gave up 0 bases; unmatched junction bases: 3. The V gene's germline CDR1 is LNHDA and CDR2 SQIVND (reference sequence). The CDR3 has 15 amino acids. CDR3 amino acids: CASRTQGASNQPQHF. The CDR3, as DNA: TGTGCCAGTAGGACACAGGGGGCTAGCAATCAGCCCCAGCATTTT.

The table lists this clonotype with a count of one. The chain couples TRBV11-2 to TRBJ2-1; TRBD2 matches at 8 bases. CDR1 and CDR2 (germline): SGHAT, FQNNGV. J gave up 7 bases and V 5 bases, and 7 bases lay outside the gene matches. CDR3 length: 14 amino acids. CDR3 nucleotides: TGTGCCAGCAGCCCCGGGGGGGCGGGGAATGAGCAGTTCTTC. Protein sequence: CASSPGGAGNEQFF.

This clonotype was counted between two and nine times. This rearrangement joins TRBV9 to TRBJ2-6; 10 bases agree with TRBD1. The CDR3 covers 18 residues. The V and J ends lost 4 bases and 0 bases, in that order; junction bases with no gene match: 7. Looked up from germline, CDR1 is SGDLS and CDR2 is YYNGEE. The CDR3 nucleotides read TGTGCCAGCAGCTCCGGACAGGGGGGCCACTCTGGGGCCAACGTCCTGACTTTC. It is translated as CASSSGQGGHSGANVLTF.

This clonotype turned up a few times. The rearrangement uses TRBV29-1 and TRBJ2-1; D unresolved. Trimming shortened V by 7 bases and J by 1 base, and 14 bases separated the two germline ends. The CDR3 sequence is 14 residues long. Germline V gene sequence: CDR1 SQVTM, CDR2 ANQGSEA. DNA of the CDR3: TGCAGCGCCCCCCGGCAACAGTCCTACAATGAGCAGTTCTTC. Amino acids: CSAPRQQSYNEQFF.

This clonotype was observed a few times. V is TRBV27 and J is TRBJ1-5; a possible D gene is TRBD1 (5 bases). Germline V gene sequence: CDR1 MNHEY, CDR2 SMNVEV (reference sequence). The V gene lost 5 bases and the J gene lost 4 bases, with 6 bases spanning the gap. The CDR3 covers 12 residues. The CDR3 DNA is TGTGCCAGCAGTACAGGAAATCAGCCCCAGCATTTT. As protein: CASSTGNQPQHF.

In its sample, this clonotype was seen a few times. This chain joins TRBV19 and TRBJ2-5; D is perhaps TRBD1 (5 bases). This CDR3 comprises 15 residues. The germline V and J ends were trimmed by 3 bases and 2 bases, with 13 bases remaining between them. Germline lookup yields CDR1 LNHDA and CDR2 SQIVND (reference sequence). The CDR3: CASSIRAGFQETQYF. Here the CDR3 DNA reads TGTGCCAGTAGTATCAGGGCAGGGTTTCAAGAGACCCAGTACTTC. Combining the CDR3 with reference TRBV19 and TRBJ2-5 gives the whole variable domain DGGITQSPKYLFRKEGQNVTLSCEQNLNHDAMYWYRQDPGQGLRLIYYSQIVNDFQKGDIAEGYSVSREKKESFPLTVTSAQKNPTAFYLCASSIRAGFQETQYFGPGTRLLVL.

This clonotype showed up many times. The V gene is TRBV28, the J gene TRBJ2-3; 7 nucleotides align to TRBD1. After removal of 4 bases from V and 2 bases from J, the junction contained 6 bases not matched to a gene. The CDR3 runs to 15 residues. CDR1 and CDR2 from the germline V gene are MDHEN and SYDVKM. CDR3 sequence: CASSSAGGDTDTQYF. CDR3 bases: TGTGCCAGCAGTTCTGCAGGGGGAGACACAGATACGCAGTATTTT. Combining the CDR3 with reference TRBV28 and TRBJ2-3 gives the whole variable domain DVKVTQSSRYLVKRTGEKVFLECVQDMDHENMFWYRQDPGLGLRLIYFSYDVKMKEKGDIPEGYSVSREKKERFSLILESASTNQTSMYLCASSSAGGDTDTQYFGPGTRLTVL.

This clonotype was counted a single time. A read error may explain this, as a much larger clone is one base away. J is TRBJ2-1 and V is TRBV12-3 or TRBV12-4, with TRBD1 matching 8 bases. The CDR3 loop spans 14 amino acids. CDR3 region: CVSSWAGGRDEQFF. CDR3 bases: TGTGTCAGCAGTTGGGCAGGGGGCCGAGATGAGCAGTTCTTC.

The chain couples TRBV20-1 to TRBJ2-5, with D uncertain. Germline CDR1 reads DFQATT; CDR2 reads SNEGSKA (reference sequence). There are 14 residues in the CDR3. Trimming left V 0 bases short and J 2 bases short, with 10 bases between. The CDR3 here is CSARDPVRQETQYF. CDR3 in DNA: TGCAGTGCTAGAGATCCTGTCCGGCAAGAGACCCAGTACTTC.

The V and J genes are TRBV20-1 and TRBJ2-3; D is perhaps TRBD1 or TRBD2 (6 bases each). The V gene lost 5 bases and the J gene lost 8 bases, with 29 bases spanning the gap. This CDR3 has 17 amino acids. Germline V gene lookup returns CDR1 DFQATT and CDR2 SNEGSKA (reference sequence). The CDR3 sequence: CSAVGGQSGSPQGTQYF. The DNA of the CDR3 is TGCAGTGCTGTTGGGGGGCAGTCAGGTTCCCCCCAGGGTACGCAGTATTTT.

The table lists this clonotype with many counts. This chain uses TRBV20-1 with TRBJ1-1; D possibly corresponds to TRBD1 (5 bases). The CDR3 covers 15 residues. Trimming cost V 0 bases and J 1 base, with 12 bases left between them. The germline CDR1 and CDR2 sequences are DFQATT and SNEGSKA (reference sequence). The CDR3, as DNA: TGCAGTGCTAGAGACCCGGGACGGGGGAACACTGAAGCTTTCTTT. This translates into CSARDPGRGNTEAFF.

The chain uses TRBV7-8 and TRBJ1-4; D ambiguous. Germline V gene data show CDR1 as SGHVS and CDR2 as FQNEAQ. The CDR3 runs to 16 residues. V was trimmed by 5 bases and J by 7 bases, leaving 20 bases between them. As DNA, the CDR3 is TGTGCCAGCAGCCCAAACAGAGGGCGGCCGGCTGAAAAACTGTTTTTT. As protein: CASSPNRGRPAEKLFF.

This clonotype was observed a few times. CDR3: CASSSAGGSYNEQFF. Written as DNA, the CDR3 is TGCGCCAGCAGCTCCGCGGGGGGCTCCTACAATGAGCAGTTCTTC. The chain combines TRBV5-1 with TRBJ2-1; TRBD2 agrees at 8 bases. The CDR3 loop spans 15 amino acids. The V segment lost 3 bases and the J segment 0 bases; nucleotides outside the gene matches: 2. The germline CDR1 and CDR2 sequences are SGHRS and YFSETQ.